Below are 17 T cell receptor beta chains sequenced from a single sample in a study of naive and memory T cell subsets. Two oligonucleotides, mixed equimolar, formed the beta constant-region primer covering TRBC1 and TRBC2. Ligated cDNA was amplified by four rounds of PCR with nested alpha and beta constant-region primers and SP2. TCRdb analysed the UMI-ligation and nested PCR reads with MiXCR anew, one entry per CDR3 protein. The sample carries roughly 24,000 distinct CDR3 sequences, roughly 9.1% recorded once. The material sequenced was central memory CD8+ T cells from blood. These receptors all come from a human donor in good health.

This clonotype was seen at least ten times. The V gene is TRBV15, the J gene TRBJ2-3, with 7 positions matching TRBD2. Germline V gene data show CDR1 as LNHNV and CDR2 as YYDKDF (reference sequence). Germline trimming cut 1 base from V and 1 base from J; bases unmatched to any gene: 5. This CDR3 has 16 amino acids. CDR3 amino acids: CATSRGEREGTDTQYF. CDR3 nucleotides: TGTGCCACCAGCAGAGGGGAGCGGGAAGGCACAGATACGCAGTATTTT.

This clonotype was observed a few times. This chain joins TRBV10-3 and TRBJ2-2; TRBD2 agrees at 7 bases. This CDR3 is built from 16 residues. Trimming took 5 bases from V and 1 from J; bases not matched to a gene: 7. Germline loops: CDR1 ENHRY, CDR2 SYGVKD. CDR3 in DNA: TGTGCCATCAGTTTCCTAGCGGAGGAGAACACCGGGGAGCTGTTTTTT. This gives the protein CAISFLAEENTGELFF.

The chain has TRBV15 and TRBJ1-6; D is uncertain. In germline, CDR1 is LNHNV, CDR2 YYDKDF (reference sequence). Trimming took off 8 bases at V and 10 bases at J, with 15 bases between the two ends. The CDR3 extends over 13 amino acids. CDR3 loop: CATGGLTSSPLHF. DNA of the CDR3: TGTGCCACCGGCGGCCTAACGTCGTCACCCCTCCACTTT.

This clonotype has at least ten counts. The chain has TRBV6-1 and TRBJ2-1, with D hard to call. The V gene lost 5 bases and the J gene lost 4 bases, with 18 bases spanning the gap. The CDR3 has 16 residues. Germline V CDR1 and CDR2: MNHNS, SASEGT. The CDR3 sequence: CASSHLAEGAYNEQFF. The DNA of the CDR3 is TGTGCCAGCAGTCACTTGGCGGAAGGCGCTTACAATGAGCAGTTCTTC.

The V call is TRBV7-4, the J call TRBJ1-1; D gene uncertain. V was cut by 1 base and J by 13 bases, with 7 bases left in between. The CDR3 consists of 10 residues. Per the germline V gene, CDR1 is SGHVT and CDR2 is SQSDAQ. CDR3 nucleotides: TGTGCCAGCAGCTTAGGGTTCGGTTTCTTT. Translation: CASSLGFGFF.

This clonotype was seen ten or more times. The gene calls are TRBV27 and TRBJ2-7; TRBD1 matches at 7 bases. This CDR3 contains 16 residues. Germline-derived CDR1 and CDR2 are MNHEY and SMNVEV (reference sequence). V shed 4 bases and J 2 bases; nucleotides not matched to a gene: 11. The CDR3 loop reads CASSSILGTVTYEQYF. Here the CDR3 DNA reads TGTGCCAGCAGTTCTATATTGGGGACAGTAACCTACGAGCAGTACTTC.

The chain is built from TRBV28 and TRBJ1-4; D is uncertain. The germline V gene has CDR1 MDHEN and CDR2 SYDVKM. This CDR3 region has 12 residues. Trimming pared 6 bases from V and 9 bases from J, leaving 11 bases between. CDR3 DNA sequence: TGTGCCAGCAGGACCCACGCAAAAAAACTGTTTTTT. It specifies CASRTHAKKLFF.

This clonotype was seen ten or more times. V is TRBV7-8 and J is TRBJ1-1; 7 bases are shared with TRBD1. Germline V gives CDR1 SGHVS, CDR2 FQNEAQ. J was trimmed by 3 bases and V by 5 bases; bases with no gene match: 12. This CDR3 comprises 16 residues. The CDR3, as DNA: TGTGCCAGCAGCGCTAGAATGTCGGGACAGCACACTGAAGCTTTCTTT. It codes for CASSARMSGQHTEAFF. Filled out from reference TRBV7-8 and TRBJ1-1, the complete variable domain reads GAGVSQSPRYKVAKRGQDVALRCDPISGHVSLFWYQQALGQGPEFLTYFQNEAQLDKSGLPSDRFFAERPEGSVSTLKIQRTQQEDSAVYLCASSARMSGQHTEAFFGQGTRLTVV.

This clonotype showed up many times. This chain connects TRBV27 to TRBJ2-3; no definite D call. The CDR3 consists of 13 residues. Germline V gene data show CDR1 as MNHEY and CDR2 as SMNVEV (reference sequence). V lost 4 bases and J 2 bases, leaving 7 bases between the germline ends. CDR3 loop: CASSSGYTDTQYF. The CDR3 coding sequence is TGTGCCAGCAGTTCCGGCTACACAGATACGCAGTATTTT.

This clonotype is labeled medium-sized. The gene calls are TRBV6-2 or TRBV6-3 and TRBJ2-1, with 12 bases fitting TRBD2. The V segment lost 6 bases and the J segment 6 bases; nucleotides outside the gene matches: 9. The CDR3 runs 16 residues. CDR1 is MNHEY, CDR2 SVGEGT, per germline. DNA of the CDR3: TGTGCCAGCAGATACCGACTAGCGGGAGTCGGCAATGAGCAGTTCTTC. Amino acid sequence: CASRYRLAGVGNEQFF.

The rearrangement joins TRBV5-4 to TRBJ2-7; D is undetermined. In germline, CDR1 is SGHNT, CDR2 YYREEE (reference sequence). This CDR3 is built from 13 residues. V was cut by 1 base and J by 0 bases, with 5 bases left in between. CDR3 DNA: TGTGCCAGCAGCTTGACGTCCTCCTACGAGCAGTACTTC. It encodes CASSLTSSYEQYF.

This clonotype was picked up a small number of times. The CDR3 sequence is CASSQDRGDSPSWNEQFF. The CDR3 nucleotides are TGTGCCAGCAGCCAAGATCGCGGGGATTCCCCCTCCTGGAATGAGCAGTTCTTC. V gene TRBV14 combines with J gene TRBJ2-1; possible D gene TRBD2, 6 bases. Germline CDR1 is SGHDN and CDR2 is FVKESK. This CDR3 is built from 18 residues. V was cut by 0 bases and J by 7 bases, with 22 bases left in between.

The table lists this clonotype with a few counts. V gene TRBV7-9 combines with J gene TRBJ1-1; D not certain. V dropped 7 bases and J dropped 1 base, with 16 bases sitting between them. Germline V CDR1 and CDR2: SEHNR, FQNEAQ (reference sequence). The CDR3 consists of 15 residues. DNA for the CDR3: TGTGCCAGCACCGCTTACAACCGAGCGAACACTGAAGCTTTCTTT. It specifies CASTAYNRANTEAFF.

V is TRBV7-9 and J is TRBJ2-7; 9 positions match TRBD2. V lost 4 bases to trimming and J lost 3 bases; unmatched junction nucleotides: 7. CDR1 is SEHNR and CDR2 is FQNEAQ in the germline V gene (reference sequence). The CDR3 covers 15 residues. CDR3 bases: TGTGCCAGCAGCTCCGAGCGGGAGGAGTTCTACGAGCAGTACTTC. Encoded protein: CASSSEREEFYEQYF.

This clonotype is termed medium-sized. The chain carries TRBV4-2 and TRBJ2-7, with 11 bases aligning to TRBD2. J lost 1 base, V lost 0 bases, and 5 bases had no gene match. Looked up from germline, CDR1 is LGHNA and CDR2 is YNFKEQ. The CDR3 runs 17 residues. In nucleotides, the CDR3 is TGTGCCAGCAGCCAAGAAACTAGCGGGAGTCCATCCTACGAGCAGTACTTC. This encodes CASSQETSGSPSYEQYF.

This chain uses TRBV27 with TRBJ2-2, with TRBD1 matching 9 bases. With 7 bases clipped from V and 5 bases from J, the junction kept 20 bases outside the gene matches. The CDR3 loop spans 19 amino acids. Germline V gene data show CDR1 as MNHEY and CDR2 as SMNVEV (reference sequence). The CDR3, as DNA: TGTGCCAGCACCCTTATATATTCTAGACAGGGGGAGGCGACCGGGGAGCTGTTTTTT. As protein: CASTLIYSRQGEATGELFF.

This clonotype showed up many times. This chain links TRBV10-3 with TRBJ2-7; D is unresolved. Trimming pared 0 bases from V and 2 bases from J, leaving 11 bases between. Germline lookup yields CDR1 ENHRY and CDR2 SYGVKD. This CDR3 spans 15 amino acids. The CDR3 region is CAISESADPTYEQYF. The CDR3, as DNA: TGTGCCATCAGTGAGTCGGCGGACCCGACCTACGAGCAGTACTTC.